Listed below are T cell receptor beta chains from one sample, sequenced in a study of cytomegalovirus exposure and HLA in healthy donors. Some clones are missing from TCRdb's copy, which holds only in-frame ones; the method was immunoSEQ multiplex PCR. The sample has 200,000 to 250,000 clones, 87% seen once; the top ten hold less than 3%. The sample was PBMCs. The receptors stem from a man aged 18-30 years in good health and CMV-seronegative. CDR3s include the opening cysteine and the closing phenylalanine or tryptophan. A D gene is named only where the DNA matches it firmly. For some rows the clone size is stated as once, few or many, or as a class when expanded; others skip it.

TRBD1,NA,TRBJ1-3,TRBV18,CASSSMDRGRGNTIYF,TGTGCCAGCTCATCTATGGACAGGGGACGTGGAAACACCATATATTTT
TRBD2,NA,TRBJ2-2,TRBV2,CASSVLGGKNTGELFF,TGTGCCAGCAGTGTATTGGGGGGGAAGAACACCGGGGAGCTGTTTTTT
TRBD2,few,TRBJ2-1,TRBV9,CASSVGTRGGEQFF,TGTGCCAGCAGCGTCGGGACTAGGGGTGGTGAGCAGTTCTTC
TRBD1,NA,TRBJ1-5,TRBV9,CASSAGQATNQPQHF,TGTGCCAGCAGCGCTGGACAGGCTACCAATCAGCCCCAGCATTTT
TRBD1,NA,TRBJ2-5,TRBV28,CASSLKTGIMETQYF,TGTGCCAGCAGCCTGAAGACAGGGATAATGGAGACCCAGTACTTC
NA,NA,TRBJ2-1,TRBV9,CASSSDNEQFF,TGTGCCAGCAGCTCCGACAATGAGCAGTTCTTC
NA,NA,TRBJ2-1,TRBV27,CASSLQGTNEQFF,TGTGCCAGCAGTTTACAGGGGACCAATGAGCAGTTCTTC
TRBD2,NA,TRBJ2-5,TRBV6-5,CASKSLRLAEETQYF,TGTGCCAGCAAGTCACTCCGACTAGCGGAAGAGACCCAGTACTTC
NA,NA,TRBJ1-2,TRBV28,CASSLDLLFSGGYTF,TGTGCCAGCAGTCTTGACCTACTCTTCTCAGGTGGCTACACCTTC
NA,NA,TRBJ2-1,TRBV6-1,CASTHGGPTLEFF,TGTGCCAGCACCCACGGCGGGCCGACCCTAGAGTTCTTC
NA,NA,TRBJ1-5,TRBV15,CAIGDTDQPQHF,TGTGCCATAGGGGACACAGATCAGCCCCAGCATTTT
TRBD1,NA,TRBJ1-5,TRBV9,CASSATGGVQPQHF,TGTGCCAGCAGCGCAACAGGGGGGGTTCAGCCCCAGCATTTT
TRBD1,NA,TRBJ1-5,TRBV19,CASTQGLSNQPQHF,TGTGCCAGTACACAGGGGTTAAGCAATCAGCCCCAGCATTTT
NA,NA,TRBJ1-6,TRBV28,CASSGDSPLHF,TGTGCCAGCTCGGGGGATTCACCCCTCCACTTT
TRBD2,NA,TRBJ2-7,TRBV29-1,CSVVAGVHEQYF,TGCAGCGTTGTAGCGGGAGTCCACGAGCAGTACTTC
NA,NA,TRBJ2-7,TRBV5-1,CASSLEAGEQYF,TGCGCCAGCAGCTTGGAGGCGGGGGAGCAGTACTTC
TRBD1,NA,TRBJ1-3,TRBV4-1,CASSPSVRAGGDTIYF,TGCGCCAGCAGCCCTAGTGTAAGGGCAGGGGGAGACACCATATATTTT
TRBD2,NA,TRBJ2-7,TRBV18,CASSPRGGAYEQYF,TGTGCCAGCTCACCACGCGGGGGTGCCTACGAGCAGTACTTC
NA,NA,TRBJ2-7,TRBV10-2,CAASGAGTPYEQYF,TGCGCCGCTTCTGGGGCGGGGACCCCCTACGAGCAGTACTTC
NA,NA,TRBJ1-1,TRBV5-1,CASSLPTGLTNTEAFF,TGCGCCAGCAGCTTACCTACGGGACTCACGAACACTGAAGCTTTCTTT
TRBD1,NA,TRBJ2-7,TRBV6-5,CASSHGQGYEQYF,TGTGCCAGCAGCCACGGACAGGGTTACGAGCAGTACTTC
NA,NA,TRBJ2-7,TRBV4-2,CASSARPGGEEQYF,TGTGCCAGCAGCGCTAGGCCGGGGGGCGAAGAGCAGTACTTC
TRBD2,NA,TRBJ2-2,TRBV29-1,CSVLAGGGTGELFF,TGCAGCGTGCTAGCGGGAGGAGGCACCGGGGAGCTGTTTTTT
NA,few,TRBJ1-4,TRBV19,CASSMADKLFF,TGTGCCAGTAGTATGGCAGATAAACTGTTTTTT
TRBD1,NA,TRBJ1-6,TRBV9,CASSVTGQGGSPLHF,TGTGCCAGCAGCGTTACGGGACAGGGAGGTTCACCCCTCCACTTT
TRBD2,NA,TRBJ2-1,TRBV4-3,CASSQGGGRGNEQFF,TGCGCCAGCAGCCAAGGCGGGGGGAGAGGGAATGAGCAGTTCTTC
TRBD1,once,TRBJ2-7,TRBV10-2,CASSATGRYEQYF,TGCGCCAGCAGCGCGACAGGGCGCTACGAGCAGTACTTC
NA,once,TRBJ1-1,TRBV9,CASSASRRGAEEAFF,TGTGCCAGCAGCGCGAGCAGGAGGGGCGCCGAAGAAGCTTTCTTT
NA,NA,TRBJ1-6,TRBV25-1,CASSVLYYNSPLHF,TGTGCCAGCAGTGTTCTGTATTATAATTCACCCCTCCACTTT
NA,NA,TRBJ2-7,TRBV28,CASSLARYGIWYEQYF,TGTGCCAGCAGTTTAGCCAGGTATGGTATATGGTACGAGCAGTACTTC
NA,NA,TRBJ2-3,TRBV2,CASQGFEARSPDTQYF,TGTGCCAGCCAGGGGTTTGAGGCGCGTTCCCCAGATACGCAGTATTTT
NA,NA,TRBJ2-7,TRBV5-4,CASSLVGQAYEQYF,TGTGCCAGCAGCTTAGTTGGGCAGGCCTACGAGCAGTACTTC
TRBD2,NA,TRBJ2-7,TRBV7-2,CASSLNGLAGGEQYF,TGTGCCAGCAGCTTAAATGGCCTAGCGGGGGGAGAGCAGTACTTC
NA,NA,TRBJ1-5,TRBV7-8,CASSPRWQSNQPQHF,TGTGCCAGCAGCCCCCGCTGGCAGAGCAATCAGCCCCAGCATTTT
TRBD1,NA,TRBJ1-2,TRBV27,CASRMTGANYGYTF,TGTGCCAGCAGAATGACAGGGGCTAACTATGGCTACACCTTC
TRBD2,NA,TRBJ2-1,TRBV30,CAWSELLAGVGHNEQFF,TGTGCCTGGAGCGAACTACTAGCGGGAGTGGGGCACAATGAGCAGTTCTTC
NA,few,TRBJ1-6,TRBV30,CAWSALFTGREPLHF,TGTGCCTGGAGTGCACTGTTTACAGGGAGAGAACCCCTCCACTTT
NA,few,TRBJ1-4,TRBV18,CASSPKGGTNEKLFF,TGTGCCAGCTCACCTAAGGGAGGAACTAATGAAAAACTGTTTTTT
NA,NA,TRBJ1-2,TRBV20-1,CSAGDYGYTF,TGCAGTGCCGGTGACTATGGCTACACCTTC
NA,NA,TRBJ2-7,TRBV5-4,CASSPSLLQVSYEQYF,TGTGCCAGCAGCCCCAGTCTATTGCAGGTCAGCTACGAGCAGTACTTC
TRBD1,NA,TRBJ1-2,TRBV12-5,CASGLSGQASSYTF,TGTGCTAGTGGTTTGTCGGGACAGGCATCGAGCTACACCTTC
NA,NA,TRBJ2-7,TRBV20-1,CSASPTYEQYF,TGCAGTGCTAGCCCCACCTACGAGCAGTACTTC
TRBD2,NA,TRBJ2-7,TRBV5-8,CASSLGLAAPFEQYF,TGTGCCAGCAGCTTGGGACTAGCGGCCCCCTTTGAGCAGTACTTC
TRBD1,NA,TRBJ1-6,TRBV6-6,CATGTGGSPLHF,TGTGCCACTGGAACAGGGGGCTCACCCCTCCACTTT
TRBD2,NA,TRBJ2-5,TRBV10-1,CASMASGSETQYF,TGCGCCAGCATGGCTAGCGGGAGTGAGACCCAGTACTTC
TRBD1,few,TRBJ1-2,TRBV4-2,CASSEQGAGYTF,TGTGCCAGCAGCGAGCAGGGGGCTGGCTACACCTTC
NA,NA,TRBJ1-1,TRBV28,CASSLGLPNTEAFF,TGTGCCAGCAGTTTGGGACTCCCGAACACTGAAGCTTTCTTT
NA,NA,TRBJ2-3,TRBV18,CASSPFNWGTQYF,TGTGCCAGCTCACCCTTCAACTGGGGCACGCAGTATTTT
NA,NA,TRBJ2-1,TRBV7-3,CASSPSGSASYNEQFF,TGTGCCAGCAGCCCCTCTGGTAGCGCCTCCTACAATGAGCAGTTCTTC
NA,NA,TRBJ1-1,TRBV5-6,CASSEGWGYTEAFF,TGTGCCAGCAGCGAGGGCTGGGGATACACTGAAGCTTTCTTT
TRBD1,NA,TRBJ2-7,TRBV27,CASSLGQGTMYEQYF,TGTGCCAGCAGTTTGGGACAGGGAACGATGTACGAGCAGTACTTC
TRBD2,once,TRBJ2-3,TRBV18,CASSPVFSGRALNTQYF,TGTGCCAGCTCACCGGTATTTAGCGGGAGGGCCTTAAATACGCAGTATTTT
TRBD2,NA,TRBJ2-7,TRBV7-2,CASSLAGSSGGAYF,TGTGCCAGCAGCCTAGCAGGGTCTAGCGGGGGGGCTTACTTC